This entry is about one TCR beta chain. The sample originates from a study of blood T cell repertoires in COVID-19. The overall study: Samples representing acute and convalescent COVID-19 were sourced from the United States, Italy and Spain. T cells, B-cell-depleted T cells, or PBMCs provided the cDNA or gDNA that served as material.

Authors' processing steps: Amplification of reference gene primers was used by the study to estimate nucleated cell counts. The method was immunoSEQ multiplex PCR; TCRdb's version includes in-frame clones alone and lacks a portion of them. The V and J calls and the clone size are those of that table, but D and trimming were determined from the DNA. Of 250,000 or so clones in the sample, around 84% are singletons; the top ten hold 1.5%. The receptor was derived from a woman aged 40 to 50 who had recovered from COVID-19. The sample taken for sequencing was peripheral blood.

The CDR3 loop reads CSANQGHGYTF. The CDR3 DNA reads as TGCAGTGCTAATCAGGGTCATGGCTACACCTTC. V gene TRBV20-1 combines with J gene TRBJ1-2, with D perhaps TRBD1 (5 bases). The CDR3 contains 11 residues. Trimming left V 4 bases short and J 6 bases short, with 9 bases between. Looked up from germline, CDR1 is DFQATT and CDR2 is SNEGSKA (reference sequence).